The rows below give T cell receptor beta chains drawn from one sample of a study of T cells in Graves' hyperthyroidism and ophthalmopathy. TCRdb re-analysed the multiplex PCR reads in MiXCR, keeping a single row per CDR3 protein. The table has approximately 600,000 distinct CDR3 sequences, more than 20% seen once; the top ten hold roughly 30%. The sample was blood. The receptors originated from a man in his thirties or forties with Graves' ophthalmopathy. Both conserved end residues are part of each CDR3. The order of the fields is D gene, V gene, CDR3 length, CDR3 protein. D genes are given only for firm matches.

TRBD2,TRBV20-1,14,CSARNGLAPNEQFF
TRBD2,TRBV5-1,15,CASREGLAGANEQFF
NA,TRBV30,13,CAWNVGTGREQYF
NA,TRBV28,13,CASRPRQNYGYTF
NA,TRBV6-1,16,CASTESGTHSNQPQHF
TRBD1,TRBV5-1,18,CASSLPNRGQSVPGELFF
NA,TRBV9,17,CASSVGSSGRSTDEQYF
NA,TRBV6-2/TRBV6-3,15,CASSTLRSSYNEQFF
NA,TRBV7-2,14,CASSLLTALNEAFF
NA,TRBV9,12,CASRDPADEQFF
TRBD1,TRBV2,15,CASSERTGSNQPQHF
TRBD1,TRBV28,14,CASKLTGVRYEQYF